This is a list of T cell receptor beta chains from one sample in a study of blood T cell repertoires in COVID-19. Sequencing used immunoSEQ multiplex PCR; TCRdb keeps in-frame clones, though not all of them. The profile shows a few hundred thousand clones, about nine tenths of them singletons. The sample taken for sequencing was PBMCs or T cells enriched from blood (not recorded which). These receptors came from a woman in her forties who had recovered from COVID-19. CDR3s include the opening cysteine and the closing phenylalanine or tryptophan. The D gene is left open where the match is weak. Clone size is stated in some rows and not others, as once, few, many or a class when expanded.

d_call clone_size j_call v_call cdr3_aa cdr3_nt
TRBD2 once TRBJ2-2 TRBV28 CASSPPRRASGSRGELFF TGTGCCAGCAGTCCCCCGCGTAGGGCTAGCGGAAGTCGCGGGGAGCTGTTTTTT
TRBD2 NA TRBJ2-3 TRBV30 CAWSATGTTVSSDTQYF TGTGCCTGGAGTGCAACCGGGACTACAGTGAGTTCAGATACGCAGTATTTT
NA once TRBJ1-2 TRBV28 CASSPQREGYTF TGTGCCAGCAGTCCCCAGAGGGAGGGCTACACCTTC
NA NA TRBJ2-7 TRBV2 CASIGQGREQYF TGTGCCAGCATTGGGCAGGGTAGAGAGCAGTACTTC
NA NA TRBJ1-1 TRBV19 CASSTRTGGTEAFF TGTGCCAGTAGTACTCGTACGGGAGGCACTGAAGCTTTCTTT
NA NA TRBJ2-5 TRBV28 CASSSPRGGGETQYF TGTGCCAGCAGTTCTCCCAGGGGTGGTGGGGAGACCCAGTACTTC
TRBD2 NA TRBJ2-3 TRBV6-6 CASRRGLAGSTDTQYF TGTGCCAGCAGAAGGGGGCTAGCGGGAAGCACAGATACGCAGTATTTT
NA NA TRBJ2-7 TRBV7-2 CASSLTVREQYF TGTGCCAGCAGCTTAACAGTCCGCGAGCAGTACTTC
NA NA TRBJ1-5 TRBV6-1 CASSDWTPNQPQHF TGTGCCAGCAGTGATTGGACACCTAATCAGCCCCAGCATTTT
TRBD1 NA TRBJ2-2 TRBV24-1 CATSDETGSNTGELFF TGTGCCACCAGTGACGAGACAGGGTCGAACACCGGGGAGCTGTTTTTT
NA NA TRBJ2-2 TRBV7-2 CASSLGRLGVGELFF TGTGCCAGCAGCCTAGGGAGACTAGGGGTAGGGGAGCTGTTTTTT
NA NA TRBJ1-1 TRBV5-5 CASSLLQQTEAFF TGTGCCAGCAGCTTGCTGCAACAGACTGAAGCTTTCTTT
NA NA TRBJ1-5 TRBV5-1 CASSLEGGQPQHF TGCGCCAGCAGCCTCGAAGGAGGTCAGCCCCAGCATTTT
NA NA TRBJ2-5 TRBV4-2 CASSQGGTGVNQETQYF TGTGCCAGCAGCCAAGGTGGAACGGGAGTGAACCAAGAGACCCAGTACTTC
NA NA TRBJ1-2 TRBV4-1 CASTDSYGYTF TGCGCCAGCACGGACAGCTATGGCTACACCTTC
NA NA TRBJ1-5 TRBV30 CAWSPRGQRSNQPQHF TGTGCCTGGAGTCCACGCGGGCAGCGTAGCAATCAGCCCCAGCATTTT
NA NA TRBJ2-1 TRBV30 CAWSELEQFF TGTGCCTGGAGTGAGCTTGAGCAGTTCTTC
TRBD2 once TRBJ2-1 TRBV11-3 CASSPGLAIDEQFF TGTGCCAGCAGCCCGGGACTAGCGATCGATGAGCAGTTCTTC
TRBD1 NA TRBJ1-1 TRBV30 CAWTGQKNTEAFF TGTGCCTGGACGGGACAGAAGAACACTGAAGCTTTCTTT
NA NA TRBJ2-5 TRBV11-3 CASSSHYSSGETQYF TGTGCCAGCAGCTCGCATTACTCCTCGGGAGAGACCCAGTACTTC
NA NA TRBJ1-4 TRBV3-1/TRBV3-2 CASSRVVQEATNEKLFF TGTGCCAGCAGCCGGGTGGTCCAGGAGGCAACTAATGAAAAACTGTTTTTT
TRBD2 NA TRBJ2-1 TRBV7-3 CASSLGGGNEQFF TGTGCCAGCAGCTTAGGCGGGGGGAATGAGCAGTTCTTC
TRBD1 NA TRBJ2-1 TRBV19 CASSMGTGGYEQFF TGTGCCAGTAGTATGGGGACAGGGGGGTATGAGCAGTTCTTC
TRBD1 NA TRBJ1-1 TRBV19 CASSGTGVVPEAFF TGTGCCAGTAGTGGGACAGGGGTGGTCCCTGAAGCTTTCTTT
TRBD1 NA TRBJ1-2 TRBV3-1/TRBV3-2 CASREGANYGYTF TGTGCCAGCAGGGAGGGGGCGAACTATGGCTACACCTTC
NA NA TRBJ1-2 TRBV28 CASSLGRGTNGYTF TGTGCCAGCAGTTTAGGTAGGGGGACGAATGGCTACACCTTC
TRBD1 once TRBJ2-3 TRBV6-5 CASSFTGVGTDTQYF TGTGCCAGCAGCTTTACAGGGGTGGGCACAGATACGCAGTATTTT
TRBD1 NA TRBJ2-2 TRBV27 CASSLWGQGYETGELFF TGTGCCAGCAGTTTATGGGGACAGGGGTATGAAACCGGGGAGCTGTTTTTT
NA NA TRBJ2-7 TRBV15 CATRAGPSYEQYF TGTGCCACCAGGGCGGGACCGTCCTACGAGCAGTACTTC
NA once TRBJ2-7 TRBV29-1 CSVVSDRREQYF TGCAGCGTTGTCTCTGACAGGAGGGAGCAGTACTTC
NA once TRBJ2-1 TRBV3-1/TRBV3-2 CASSQSSRDNEQFF TGTGCCAGCAGCCAATCAAGTCGGGACAATGAGCAGTTCTTC
NA once TRBJ2-6 TRBV2 CASSWPSGANVLTF TGTGCCAGCAGTTGGCCCTCTGGGGCCAACGTCCTGACTTTC
TRBD2 NA TRBJ2-7 TRBV10-3 CAISEGTSGGSYEQYF TGTGCCATCAGTGAAGGGACTAGCGGGGGCTCCTACGAGCAGTACTTC
NA NA TRBJ1-6 TRBV4-1 CASSPGTRSPLHF TGCGCCAGCAGCCCCGGGACAAGGTCACCCCTCCACTTT
TRBD1 NA TRBJ1-1 TRBV15 CATSRDRTGAREAFF TGTGCCACCAGCAGAGATAGGACAGGGGCCAGGGAAGCTTTCTTT
NA NA TRBJ2-2 TRBV11-2 CASSLFSTGLHTGELFF TGTGCCAGCAGCTTATTCTCCACGGGACTCCACACCGGGGAGCTGTTTTTT
TRBD1 NA TRBJ1-2 TRBV5-1 CASSSRKTGADYGYTF TGCGCCAGCAGCTCCAGAAAGACAGGGGCGGACTATGGCTACACCTTC
TRBD1 NA TRBJ2-7 TRBV28 CASSMGTGSYEQYF TGTGCCAGCAGTATGGGGACAGGGTCGTACGAGCAGTACTTC
NA NA TRBJ1-1 TRBV29-1 CSVRVTADTEAFF TGCAGCGTTAGAGTGACTGCGGACACTGAAGCTTTCTTT
NA NA TRBJ1-3 TRBV6-6 CASSRESGSGNTIYF TGTGCCAGCAGTCGGGAGTCGGGCTCTGGAAACACCATATATTTT
NA once TRBJ1-5 TRBV2 CASSEQGFSNQPQHF TGTGCCAGCAGTGAACAGGGGTTTAGCAATCAGCCCCAGCATTTT